The 31 T cell receptor beta chains given below trace back to one sample, sequenced in a study of neurological immune-mediated disorders. MiXCR, applied by TCRdb to the 5' RACE reads, yields one record per CDR3 protein. The top ten hold about 2.4% of the sample, which has tens of thousands of distinct CDR3 sequences, roughly 2.5% seen once. Input material: PBMCs. Receptors originate from a man aged 50 to 60 with multiple sclerosis.

This clonotype was found many times. This sequence joins TRBV27 and TRBJ1-1; the D gene is possibly TRBD1 (5 bases). V lost 1 base to trimming and J lost 0 bases, with 9 bases between them. CDR1 and CDR2 (germline): MNHEY, SMNVEV (reference sequence). The CDR3 contains 15 residues. The CDR3 DNA follows: TGTGCCAGCAGTTTATATGGGACGGTGAACACTGAAGCTTTCTTT. It is translated as CASSLYGTVNTEAFF.

The sample holds many counts of this clonotype. The V gene is TRBV7-2, the J gene TRBJ2-3, with 11 bases identical to TRBD2. This CDR3 is 14 amino acids long. Germline assignment: CDR1 SGHTA and CDR2 FQGNSA. V was pared by 6 bases and J by 3 bases, with 2 bases of the junction left unmatched. The CDR3 region is CASRRTSGTDTQYF. CDR3 nucleotides: TGTGCCAGCAGGCGGACTAGCGGGACAGATACGCAGTATTTT.

This clonotype occurred many times. V gene TRBV12-3 or TRBV12-4 combines with J gene TRBJ2-2; TRBD1 matches 8 bases. After removal of 5 bases from V and 2 bases from J, the junction contained 7 bases not matched to a gene. The CDR3 runs to 16 residues. In DNA, the CDR3 is TGTGCCAGCAGTCTCCGCGGACAGGGTAACACCGGGGAGCTGTTTTTT. Its translation: CASSLRGQGNTGELFF.

The table lists this clonotype with a few counts. This may be a read error, as it is one base from a much larger clone. This chain links TRBV20-1 with TRBJ1-5, with a possible D match to TRBD1 (5 bases). This CDR3 region has 14 residues. Germline CDR1 reads DFQATT; CDR2 reads SNEGSKA (reference sequence). The CDR3 sequence is CSASLGRWVQPQNF. The CDR3 DNA reads as TGCAGTGCTAGTCTGGGGCGTTGGGTTCAGCCCCAGAATTTT.

This clonotype was seen repeatedly, ten times or more. The rearrangement links TRBV5-1 to TRBJ1-1; 9 nucleotides match TRBD1. There are 15 residues in the CDR3. Trimming removed 6 bases from V and 3 bases from J; junction bases left unmatched: 9. Germline CDR1 is SGHRS and CDR2 is YFSETQ. CDR3 sequence reads: CASNIQGQGYTEAFF. CDR3 bases: TGCGCCAGCAACATTCAGGGACAGGGATACACTGAAGCTTTCTTT.

This clonotype was counted many times. V and J are TRBV7-8 and TRBJ2-7; D ambiguous. The CDR3 is 13 amino acids. In germline, CDR1 is SGHVS, CDR2 FQNEAQ. Trimming removed 6 bases at V and 6 bases at J, with 15 bases between. The CDR3 nucleotides are TGTGCCAGCAGTTTCCAGTGGGTCGGCGAGCAGTACTTC. It is translated as CASSFQWVGEQYF.

In its sample, this clonotype was seen many times. V usage is TRBV12-3 or TRBV12-4 and J usage is TRBJ1-5; unclear D gene. The CDR3 runs 15 residues. Trimming stripped 4 bases from V and 3 bases from J, with 13 bases between. The CDR3 nucleotides read TGTGCCAGCAGTTCCCTCCGCACCGACAATCAGCCCCAGCATTTT. This encodes CASSSLRTDNQPQHF.

This clonotype was counted between two and nine times. This could be a read error, since a much larger clone is one nucleotide away. The chain couples TRBV29-1 to TRBJ2-3, with 7 bases fitting TRBD2. This CDR3 comprises 14 residues. The germline V gene has CDR1 SQVTM and CDR2 ANQGSEA. The chain's CDR3 is CSFIRGGSTDTQYF. In DNA form, the CDR3 reads TGCAGTTTTATTCGGGGAGGGAGCACAGATACGCAGTATTTT.

Note on this clonotype: Since a much larger clone is just one base distant, this may be a read error. Because it lacks the conserved phenylalanine or tryptophan at the end, this CDR3 is likely a read error. V gene TRBV12-3 or TRBV12-4 combines with J gene TRBJ2-5; possible D gene TRBD1, 5 bases. The CDR3 runs to 13 residues. V lost 5 bases to trimming and J lost 4 bases, with 11 bases between them. CDR3 in DNA: TGTGCCAGCAGTGCAGGGCAGAGAGAGACCCAGTACTGC. Its protein product is CASSAGQRETQYC.

The sample holds many counts of this clonotype. This chain joins TRBV6-1 and TRBJ1-1; a weak D match, TRBD1 (6 bases). CDR1 MNHNS and CDR2 SASEGT come from the germline V gene. The CDR3 totals 13 residues. V gave up 2 bases and J gave up 4 bases, with 8 bases separating them. CDR3 loop: CASSELGATEAFF. The CDR3 DNA reads TGTGCCAGCAGTGAATTGGGGGCCACTGAAGCTTTCTTT.

This clonotype was picked up many times. The gene calls are TRBV6-2 or TRBV6-3 and TRBJ1-1, with D uncertain. Germline V lookup: CDR1 MNHEY, CDR2 SVGEGT. The CDR3 spans 11 residues. The V end lost 10 bases, the J end lost 4 bases, and 10 bases lay between the germline ends. CDR3 protein: CATSFSTEAFF. For the CDR3, the DNA is TGTGCCACCTCATTTAGCACTGAAGCTTTCTTT.

This clonotype was seen at least ten times. One end of the junction fails to match germline, which may point to a read error. This chain links TRBV20-1 with TRBJ1-5, with D maybe TRBD1 (6 bases). Germline CDR1 DFQATT, CDR2 SNEGSKA (reference sequence). The CDR3 has 15 residues. CDR3 amino acids: CSARDEYRENQPQNF. The CDR3 nucleotides read TGCAGTGCTAGAGATGAATACAGGGAGAACCAGCCCCAGAATTTT.

This clonotype was detected many times. The chain combines TRBV7-2 with TRBJ2-2; the D is unclear. V lost 5 bases and J 4 bases, leaving 11 bases between the germline ends. CDR3 length equals 14 residues. Germline CDR1 is SGHTA and CDR2 is FQGNSA. CDR3 region: CASSPSRGTGELFF. CDR3 DNA sequence: TGTGCCAGCAGCCCCTCGCGAGGCACCGGGGAGCTGTTTTTT.

This clonotype was seen ten or more times. The chain couples TRBV7-2 to TRBJ2-7; 8 positions match TRBD2. The CDR3 consists of 16 residues. Germline assignment: CDR1 SGHTA and CDR2 FQGNSA. After removal of 6 bases from V and 6 bases from J, the junction contained 16 bases not matched to a gene. DNA for the CDR3: TGTGCCAGCAGAGCCTGGGGGCGGGGGGCTGTAGGCGAGCAGTACTTC. The encoded protein is CASRAWGRGAVGEQYF.

This clonotype was seen at least ten times. The chain recombines TRBV7-2 with TRBJ2-3; TRBD2 aligns across 12 bases. Germline V lookup: CDR1 SGHTA, CDR2 FQGNSA. Unmatched junction bases numbered 5, after V lost 5 bases and J lost 2 bases. The CDR3 runs to 16 residues. This CDR3 is CASSPGTSGYTDTQYF. The CDR3 DNA reads as TGTGCCAGCAGCCCCGGGACTAGCGGGTACACAGATACGCAGTATTTT.

In this sample, this clonotype turned up many times. The junction departs from germline at one end; a sequencing error may be responsible. This chain joins TRBV12-3 or TRBV12-4 and TRBJ1-5, with a tentative D call TRBD1 (5 bases). CDR3 size: 14 residues. DNA of the CDR3: TGTGCCAGCAGTCCAACTGGGGGGGATCAGCCCCAGAATTTT. Translating gives CASSPTGGDQPQNF.

This clonotype showed up many times. The chain joins TRBV12-3 or TRBV12-4 to TRBJ2-7, with unresolved D. V lost 2 bases to trimming and J lost 5 bases, with 13 bases between them. This CDR3 contains 14 residues. The CDR3: CASSLITQIDEQYF. The CDR3 DNA reads TGTGCCAGCAGTTTAATTACACAGATAGACGAGCAGTACTTC.

This clonotype was seen only a few times. A much more abundant neighbour one base away suggests this may be a read error. The rearrangement links TRBV20-1 to TRBJ1-2; perhaps TRBD1 as D (5 bases). V lost 7 bases and J 6 bases, leaving 12 bases between the germline ends. The CDR3 sequence is 11 residues long. Germline V gene sequence: CDR1 DFQATT, CDR2 SNEGSKA (reference sequence). The DNA for the CDR3 is TGCAGTGTCAAGCGGGACCATGGCTACACCTTC. Translating it yields CSVKRDHGYTF.

In this sample, this clonotype turned up many times. The chain joins TRBV24-1 to TRBJ2-3; D may be TRBD1 or TRBD2 (7 bases each). CDR3 length: 14 amino acids. Trimming shortened V by 5 bases and J by 3 bases, and 11 bases separated the two germline ends. Germline values: CDR1 KGHDR, CDR2 SFDVKD. The CDR3 coding sequence is TGTGCCACCAGTGGCCAGGGGGGGACAGATACGCAGTATTTT. Translation gives CATSGQGGTDTQYF.

This clonotype was seen many times. J is TRBJ2-2 and V is TRBV7-9; unclear D gene. CDR1 is SEHNR and CDR2 is FQNEAQ in the germline V gene (reference sequence). Trimming took 8 bases from V and 8 from J, leaving 21 bases between them. The CDR3 is 15 amino acids. The CDR3 DNA reads as TGTGCCAGCCCCCGCACCCGTGGATACCCGGGGGAGCTGTTTTTT. Its protein is CASPRTRGYPGELFF.

There are many counts of this clonotype. V and J are TRBV10-3 and TRBJ2-7; perhaps D is TRBD1 or TRBD2 (5 bases each). This CDR3 contains 12 residues. Germline V lookup: CDR1 ENHRY, CDR2 SYGVKD. V was clipped by 4 bases and J by 6 bases, with 10 bases between them. CDR3 nucleotide sequence: TGTGCCATCAGTGGTGAGGGGTCCGAGCAGTACTTC. Amino acids: CAISGEGSEQYF.

This clonotype was recorded many times. The rearrangement joins TRBV5-6 to TRBJ2-5; a weak D match, TRBD1 (5 bases). Germline CDR1 reads SGHDT; CDR2 reads YYEEEE. The CDR3 sequence is 14 residues long. V was cut by 0 bases and J by 2 bases, with 8 bases left in between. The CDR3 region has the DNA TGTGCCAGCAGCTTGGCAGGGCGACAAGAGACCCAGTACTTC. It encodes CASSLAGRQETQYF.

This clonotype was picked up many times. V gene TRBV7-9 combines with J gene TRBJ2-7; 8 bases agree with TRBD2. The J segment lost 0 bases and the V segment lost 2 bases, leaving 3 bases of the junction unmatched. Germline V CDR1 and CDR2: SEHNR, FQNEAQ (reference sequence). This CDR3 is 15 amino acids long. CDR3 amino acids: CASSLTGGPSYEQYF. The CDR3 nucleotides are TGTGCCAGCAGCTTAACGGGGGGGCCCTCCTACGAGCAGTACTTC.

This clonotype was detected ten times or more. V is TRBV9 and J is TRBJ1-1; 10 bases fit TRBD1. The CDR3 length is 16 residues. Unmatched junction bases numbered 6, after V lost 3 bases and J lost 1 base. The germline CDR1 and CDR2 sequences are SGDLS and YYNGEE. Here the CDR3 reads CASSAGTGVQNTEAFF. CDR3 in DNA: TGTGCCAGCAGCGCTGGGACAGGGGTTCAGAACACTGAAGCTTTCTTT.

At least ten counts were recorded for this clonotype. The chain joins TRBV12-3 or TRBV12-4 to TRBJ1-1; TRBD1 matches 11 bases. Losses at the gene ends were 2 bases for V and 11 bases for J; bases not matched to a gene: 7. This CDR3 has 14 amino acids. The CDR3 DNA is TGTGCCAGCAGTTTATCGGGGGACAGGGGGTACGCTTTCTTT. The encoded protein is CASSLSGDRGYAFF.

This clonotype was detected many times. The rearrangement uses TRBV2 and TRBJ1-5; 8 positions agree with TRBD1. V lost 5 bases to trimming and J lost 7 bases; unmatched junction nucleotides: 10. CDR3 size: 15 residues. Germline CDR1 reads SNHLY; CDR2 reads FYNNEI. The CDR3: CASSSQGARGQPQHF. CDR3 coding DNA: TGTGCCAGCAGTAGCCAGGGGGCGCGGGGACAGCCCCAGCATTTT. Using reference TRBV2 and TRBJ1-5 for the parts outside the CDR3, the full variable domain is EPEVTQTPSHQVTQMGQEVILRCVPISNHLYFYWYRQILGQKVEFLVSFYNNEISEKSEIFDDQFSVERPDGSNFTLKIRSTKLEDSAMYFCASSSQGARGQPQHFGDGTRLSIL.

This clonotype was counted many times. J is TRBJ1-1 and V is TRBV12-3 or TRBV12-4, with D unclear. Trimming removed 3 bases at V and 8 bases at J, with 7 bases between. The CDR3 runs 11 residues. The DNA for the CDR3 is TGTGCCAGCAGTTTTGACCAAGAAGCTTTCTTT. It translates to CASSFDQEAFF.

This clonotype was counted a few times. A much larger clone lies a single base off, so this may be a read error. The CDR3 reads CASSLAGATTGELFF. Here the CDR3 DNA reads TGTGCCAGCAGTTTGGCAGGGGCGACCACCGGGGAGCTGTTTTTT. The genes are TRBV28 and TRBJ2-2; the D gene is possibly TRBD1 (6 bases). The germline V and J ends were trimmed by 3 bases and 4 bases, with 12 bases remaining between them. CDR1 MDHEN and CDR2 SYDVKM come from the germline V gene. The CDR3 spans 15 residues.

In its sample, this clonotype was seen many times. The V gene is TRBV5-1, the J gene TRBJ2-7; TRBD1 or TRBD2 may be the D gene (5 bases each). V was cut by 5 bases and J by 2 bases, with 14 bases left in between. Germline CDR1 reads SGHRS; CDR2 reads YFSETQ. The CDR3 runs to 14 residues. Here the CDR3 DNA reads TGCGCCAGCAGACCCCGGGACGGGCCCTACGAGCAGTACTTC. Protein sequence: CASRPRDGPYEQYF.

This clonotype was recorded at least ten times. The rearrangement joins TRBV20-1 to TRBJ2-4; D not certain. The V gene lost 3 bases and the J gene lost 1 base, with 10 bases spanning the gap. Germline loops: CDR1 DFQATT, CDR2 SNEGSKA (reference sequence). This CDR3 is 14 amino acids long. CDR3 protein: CSASLVEAKNIQYF. CDR3 in DNA: TGCAGTGCTAGCCTGGTTGAGGCCAAAAACATTCAGTACTTC.

In this sample, this clonotype turned up many times. An end of the junction does not agree with germline; a read error may underlie this. The CDR3 bases are TGCAGTGCTAGGGTGCCCGGTTCACCCCTCAACTTT. Its translation is CSARVPGSPLNF. The chain has TRBV20-1 and TRBJ1-6; D is unresolved. CDR1 DFQATT and CDR2 SNEGSKA come from the germline V gene (reference sequence). CDR3 size: 12 residues.